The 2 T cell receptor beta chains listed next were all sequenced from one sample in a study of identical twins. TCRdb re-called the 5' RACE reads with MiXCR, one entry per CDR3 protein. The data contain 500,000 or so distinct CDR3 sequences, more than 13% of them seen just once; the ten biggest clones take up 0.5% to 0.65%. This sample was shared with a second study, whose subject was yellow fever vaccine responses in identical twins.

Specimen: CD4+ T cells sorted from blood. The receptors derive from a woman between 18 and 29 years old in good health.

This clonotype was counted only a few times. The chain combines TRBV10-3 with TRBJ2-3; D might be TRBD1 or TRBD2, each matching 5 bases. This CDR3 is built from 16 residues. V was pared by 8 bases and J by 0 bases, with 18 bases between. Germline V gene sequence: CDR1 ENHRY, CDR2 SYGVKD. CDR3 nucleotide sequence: TGTGCCATCCAAGCCTGGGGGAAGACTAGCACAGATACGCAGTATTTT. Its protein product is CAIQAWGKTSTDTQYF.

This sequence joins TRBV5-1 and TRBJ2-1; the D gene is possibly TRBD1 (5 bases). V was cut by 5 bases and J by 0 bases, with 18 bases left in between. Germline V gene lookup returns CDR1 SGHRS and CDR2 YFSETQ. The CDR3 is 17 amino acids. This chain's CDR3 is CASRQHTGMSSYNEQFF. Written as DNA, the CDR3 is TGCGCCAGCAGACAACACACAGGTATGAGCTCCTACAATGAGCAGTTCTTC.